This T cell receptor beta chain was found in a study of T cell repertoires in cytomegalovirus infection. As concerns this clonotype: Its antigen is unknown.

The germline V gene encodes CDR1 MGHRA and CDR2 YSYEKL. V shed 3 bases and J 7 bases; nucleotides not matched to a gene: 9. This CDR3 is 16 amino acids long. TCRdb used MiXCR to reprocess the reads, holding one entry per CDR3 protein. Here the sample spans approximately 990,000 distinct CDR3 sequences, less than 35% being singletons. This chain links TRBV4-1 with TRBJ2-1, with 10 bases that match TRBD2. The source material was cultured CD8+ T cells from PBMCs, sampled from culture after CMV antigen stimulation. The receptor was derived from a human donor in good health (CMV status not recorded). Some clones in this sample may be carry-over from other donors' samples. This CDR3 reads CASSHALAGGNNEQFF. The CDR3 DNA reads as TGCGCCAGCAGCCACGCATTAGCGGGGGGTAATAATGAGCAGTTCTTC.